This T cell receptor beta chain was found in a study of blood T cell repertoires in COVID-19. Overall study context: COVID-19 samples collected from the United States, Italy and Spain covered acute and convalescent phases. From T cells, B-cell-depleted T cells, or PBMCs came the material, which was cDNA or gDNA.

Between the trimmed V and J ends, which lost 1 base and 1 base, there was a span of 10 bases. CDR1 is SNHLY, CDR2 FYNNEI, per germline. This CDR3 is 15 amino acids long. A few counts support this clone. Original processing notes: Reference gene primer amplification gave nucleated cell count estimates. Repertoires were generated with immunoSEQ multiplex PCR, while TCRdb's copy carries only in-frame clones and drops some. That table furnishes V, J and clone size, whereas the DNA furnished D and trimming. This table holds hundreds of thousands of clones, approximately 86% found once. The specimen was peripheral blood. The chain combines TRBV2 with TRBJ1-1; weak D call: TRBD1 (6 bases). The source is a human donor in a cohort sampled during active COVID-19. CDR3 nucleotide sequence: TGTGCCAGCAGTGAAGACTGGACAGAGAACACTGAAGCTTTCTTT. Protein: CASSEDWTENTEAFF.